This passage covers 13 T cell receptor beta chains from one sample sequenced in a study of graft-versus-host responses after intestinal transplantation. No antigens are known for them. Method: immunoSEQ multiplex PCR; TCRdb's copy keeps in-frame clones and lacks some. The sample records approximately 99,000 clones, 80% to 95% being singletons. The material was unstimulated CD8+ T cells sorted from spleen or lymph node cells, obtained before transplant. These receptor sequences come from a human donor who was the organ donor for an intestinal transplant.

The chain joins TRBV7-8 to TRBJ2-5; 11 nucleotides align to TRBD2. V trimming: 4 bases; J trimming: 2 bases; junction bases outside the gene matches: 3. The germline V gene encodes CDR1 SGHVS and CDR2 FQNEAQ. The CDR3 spans 15 residues. The CDR3, as DNA: TGTGCCAGCAGCTCAGGGACTAGCGGACAAGAGACCCAGTACTTC. As protein: CASSSGTSGQETQYF.

This chain links TRBV11-3 with TRBJ2-7; unclear D gene. From germline, CDR1 is SGHNT and CDR2 YENEEA. The V end lost 0 bases, the J end lost 9 bases, and 9 bases lay between the germline ends. This CDR3 is 12 amino acids long. CDR3 sequence: CASSLDSRVQYF. CDR3 nucleotides: TGTGCCAGCAGCTTAGATTCTCGGGTGCAGTACTTC.

The J gene is TRBJ2-3, the V gene TRBV30, with D maybe TRBD2 (5 bases). CDR1 GTSNPN and CDR2 SVGIG come from the germline V gene (reference sequence). The length of the CDR3 is 14 residues. Between the trimmed V and J ends, which lost 1 base and 5 bases, there was a span of 13 bases. CDR3 coding DNA: TGTGCCTGGAGTGGTGGACTCGTCCTAGATACGCAGTATTTT. Protein: CAWSGGLVLDTQYF.

The rearrangement uses TRBV6-6 and TRBJ2-7, with TRBD1 identical over 8 bases. There are 15 residues in the CDR3. CDR1 and CDR2 from the germline V gene are MNHNY and SVGAGI (reference sequence). With V trimmed by 4 bases and J by 2 bases, 7 bases remained unmatched. CDR3 nucleotide sequence: TGTGCCAGCAGTTTGGACAGGGCGGAAGCCTACGAGCAGTACTTC. Protein product: CASSLDRAEAYEQYF.

The chain couples TRBV9 to TRBJ2-3; TRBD2 matches 10 bases. The V gene's germline CDR1 is SGDLS and CDR2 YYNGEE. CDR3 length equals 16 residues. J lost 7 bases, V lost 0 bases, and 8 bases had no gene match. The CDR3 nucleotides read TGTGCCAGCAGCGTAGGCGGTAGGGGACTAGCGCATACGCAGTATTTT. Residues: CASSVGGRGLAHTQYF.

The V call is TRBV7-9, the J call TRBJ1-2; D unclear. With 1 base removed from V and 4 bases from J, the gap between germline ends came to 16 bases. CDR3 size: 16 residues. Germline CDR1 reads SEHNR; CDR2 reads FQNEAQ (reference sequence). The CDR3 is CASSLVLTEGSYGYTF. The CDR3 region has the DNA TGTGCCAGCAGCTTAGTTTTGACCGAGGGAAGCTATGGCTACACCTTC.

CDR3 coding DNA: TGTGCCAGCAGACAAGCGGGAGGGGGATACAATGAGCAGTTCTTC. This encodes CASRQAGGGYNEQFF. This chain links TRBV7-9 with TRBJ2-1; TRBD2 matches at 10 bases. V lost 6 bases to trimming and J lost 4 bases; unmatched junction nucleotides: 6. CDR1 is SEHNR and CDR2 is FQNEAQ in the germline V gene (reference sequence). The CDR3 is made up of 15 amino acids.

The V and J genes are TRBV6-1 and TRBJ1-1; unclear D gene. The CDR3 extends over 14 amino acids. Germline assignment: CDR1 MNHNS and CDR2 SASEGT. Trimming took off 8 bases at V and 1 base at J, with 14 bases between the two ends. CDR3 sequence (DNA): TGTGCCAGCCCCATCCCCAGTGGGAACACTGAAGCTTTCTTT. It encodes CASPIPSGNTEAFF.

J is TRBJ2-3 and V is TRBV11-2, with TRBD2 matching over 8 bases. Germline V gives CDR1 SGHAT, CDR2 FQNNGV. This CDR3 is 18 amino acids long. Trimming cost V 1 base and J 11 bases; bases outside gene matches: 20. The CDR3 nucleotides read TGTGCCAGCAGCTTAGTAGGCGTTGCGGGAGGTCCCGCCCGGGGGCAGTATTTT. Translating it yields CASSLVGVAGGPARGQYF.

The chain employs TRBV2 and TRBJ2-3, with D tentatively TRBD1 (5 bases). This CDR3 region has 17 residues. The germline CDR1 and CDR2 sequences are SNHLY and FYNNEI. V lost 7 bases and J lost 0, with 20 bases in between. The CDR3 DNA sequence: TGTGCCAGCAATAACCCCACAGGAGTCGGGAGCACAGATACGCAGTATTTT. Encoded protein: CASNNPTGVGSTDTQYF.

This sequence joins TRBV9 and TRBJ1-1; 9 bases map to TRBD1. The CDR3 loop spans 14 amino acids. In germline, CDR1 is SGDLS, CDR2 YYNGEE. J gave up 2 bases and V 4 bases, and 3 bases lay outside the gene matches. This CDR3 reads CASSMGQGNTEAFF. For the CDR3, the DNA is TGTGCCAGCAGCATGGGACAGGGCAACACTGAAGCTTTCTTT.

V usage is TRBV15 and J usage is TRBJ2-1; 10 bases line up with TRBD1. The CDR3 contains 15 residues. With V trimmed by 3 bases and J by 4 bases, 3 bases remained unmatched. The germline gives CDR1 LNHNV, CDR2 YYDKDF (reference sequence). The CDR3 here is CATSSDRGLYNEQFF. The CDR3 coding sequence is TGTGCCACCAGCAGCGACAGGGGGCTATACAATGAGCAGTTCTTC.

V usage is TRBV4-2 and J usage is TRBJ2-1, with D perhaps matching TRBD2 (6 bases). Per germline, CDR1 LGHNA and CDR2 YNFKEQ. The V end lost 0 bases, the J end lost 10 bases, and 19 bases lay between the germline ends. The CDR3 consists of 16 residues. The CDR3 DNA reads as TGTGCCAGCAGCCAAGAATTCCCGGGAGCGGCCCACGAGCAGTTCTTC. This translates into CASSQEFPGAAHEQFF.